These T cell receptor beta chains were read from a single sample in a study of a mutant IDH1 vaccine in newly diagnosed glioma. These TCRs' antigens remain unknown. Here immunoSEQ multiplex PCR was the method, and the copy in TCRdb shows in-frame clones only, minus some. In the table there are about 53,000 clones, about three quarters of which are singletons. Source: PBMCs, taken from a glioma patient whose treatment included an IDH1 peptide vaccine. Receptors were obtained from a woman aged 40 to 50 with glioma. Some clones in this sample may be carry-over from other donors' samples. Both conserved end residues are part of each CDR3. The order of the fields is V gene, D gene, J gene, CDR3 protein. The D gene is left open where the match is weak.

v_gene: TRBV11-2
d_gene: NA
j_gene: TRBJ1-6
CDR3aa: CASSSGGGPRGNSPLHF

v_gene: TRBV18
d_gene: NA
j_gene: TRBJ1-4
CDR3aa: CASSPRERGEKLFF

v_gene: TRBV6-5
d_gene: NA
j_gene: TRBJ2-3
CDR3aa: CASSPRGGDTQYF

v_gene: TRBV30
d_gene: NA
j_gene: TRBJ1-5
CDR3aa: CAWSKGTYSSGNQPQHF

v_gene: TRBV30
d_gene: TRBD1
j_gene: TRBJ2-7
CDR3aa: CAWSAGGSAPYEQYF

v_gene: TRBV5-4
d_gene: NA
j_gene: TRBJ1-4
CDR3aa: CASSFYGVNEKLFF

v_gene: TRBV6-5
d_gene: NA
j_gene: TRBJ1-4
CDR3aa: CASSSQVWEKLFF

v_gene: TRBV5-1
d_gene: NA
j_gene: TRBJ2-2
CDR3aa: CASSTSAGGELFF

v_gene: TRBV7-2
d_gene: TRBD1
j_gene: TRBJ1-5
CDR3aa: CASSLRARGQDGNQPQHF

v_gene: TRBV14
d_gene: NA
j_gene: TRBJ1-6
CDR3aa: CASSQDRGGSPLHF

v_gene: TRBV5-1
d_gene: NA
j_gene: TRBJ1-1
CDR3aa: CASSLGLNTEAFF

v_gene: TRBV30
d_gene: NA
j_gene: TRBJ1-3
CDR3aa: CAWTYGLSGNTIYF

v_gene: TRBV12-5
d_gene: NA
j_gene: TRBJ1-5
CDR3aa: CASGYGLSIGSNQPQHF

v_gene: TRBV5-6
d_gene: TRBD1
j_gene: TRBJ2-7
CDR3aa: CASSWGTGFYEQYF

v_gene: TRBV4-1
d_gene: TRBD1
j_gene: TRBJ1-2
CDR3aa: CASSPPGQENGYTF

v_gene: TRBV18
d_gene: NA
j_gene: TRBJ1-1
CDR3aa: CASSPGGAEAFF

v_gene: TRBV5-1
d_gene: NA
j_gene: TRBJ1-1
CDR3aa: CASSLGGWNTEAFF

v_gene: TRBV7-9
d_gene: TRBD1
j_gene: TRBJ1-4
CDR3aa: CASSLAGQSEKLFF

v_gene: TRBV14
d_gene: NA
j_gene: TRBJ1-6
CDR3aa: CASSQDPPGRSPLHF

v_gene: TRBV7-2
d_gene: TRBD1
j_gene: TRBJ1-6
CDR3aa: CASSLGGTANSPLHF

v_gene: TRBV9
d_gene: TRBD2
j_gene: TRBJ2-5
CDR3aa: CASSVEGLAGYETQYF

v_gene: TRBV7-8
d_gene: NA
j_gene: TRBJ2-3
CDR3aa: CASSFVAGASGTQYF

v_gene: TRBV5-4
d_gene: NA
j_gene: TRBJ2-5
CDR3aa: CASSLGLRSEETQYF